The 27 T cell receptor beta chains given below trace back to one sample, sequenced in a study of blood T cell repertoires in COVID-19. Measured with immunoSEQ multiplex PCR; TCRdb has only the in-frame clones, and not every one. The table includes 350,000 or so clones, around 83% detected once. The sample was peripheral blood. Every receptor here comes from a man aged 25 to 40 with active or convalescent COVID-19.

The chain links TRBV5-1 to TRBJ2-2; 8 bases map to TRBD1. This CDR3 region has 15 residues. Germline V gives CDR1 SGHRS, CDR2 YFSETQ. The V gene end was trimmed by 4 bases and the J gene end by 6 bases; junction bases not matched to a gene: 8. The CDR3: CASSQTDREAGELFF. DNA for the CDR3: TGCGCCAGCAGCCAAACGGACAGGGAGGCCGGGGAGCTGTTTTTT.

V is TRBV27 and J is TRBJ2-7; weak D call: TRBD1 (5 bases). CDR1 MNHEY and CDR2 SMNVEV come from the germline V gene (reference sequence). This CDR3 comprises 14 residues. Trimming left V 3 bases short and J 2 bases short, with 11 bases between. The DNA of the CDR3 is TGTGCCAGCAGTTTTTCAGCAGGGCCCTACGAGCAGTACTTC. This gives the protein CASSFSAGPYEQYF.

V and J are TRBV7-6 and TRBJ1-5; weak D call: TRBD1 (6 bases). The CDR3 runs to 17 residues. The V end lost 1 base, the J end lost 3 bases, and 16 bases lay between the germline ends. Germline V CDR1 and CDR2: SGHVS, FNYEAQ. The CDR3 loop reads CASSLGLQGSNNQPQHF. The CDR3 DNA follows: TGTGCCAGCAGCTTAGGGCTGCAGGGGAGTAACAATCAGCCCCAGCATTTT.

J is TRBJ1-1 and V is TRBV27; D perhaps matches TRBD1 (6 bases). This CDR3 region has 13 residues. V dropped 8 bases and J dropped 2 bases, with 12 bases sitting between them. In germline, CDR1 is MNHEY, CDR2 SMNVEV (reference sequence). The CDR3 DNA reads TGTGCCAGCTTCTCAGGGGCAAACACTGAAGCTTTCTTT. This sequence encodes CASFSGANTEAFF.

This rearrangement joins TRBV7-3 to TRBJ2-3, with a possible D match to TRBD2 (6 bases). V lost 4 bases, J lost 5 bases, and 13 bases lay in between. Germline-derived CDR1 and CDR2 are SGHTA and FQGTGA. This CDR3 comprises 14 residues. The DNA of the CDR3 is TGTGCCAGCAGCTCGACCGTGGAGGGAGATACGCAGTATTTT. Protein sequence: CASSSTVEGDTQYF.

For the CDR3, the DNA is TGTGCCAGCAGTGATGTACAGACCTACCCTCGCTACGAGCAGTACTTC. Translated, it gives CASSDVQTYPRYEQYF. The rearrangement links TRBV6-1 to TRBJ2-7; the D is unclear. The length of the CDR3 is 16 residues. The germline CDR1 and CDR2 sequences are MNHNS and SASEGT. V lost 3 bases to trimming and J lost 3 bases, with 18 bases between them.

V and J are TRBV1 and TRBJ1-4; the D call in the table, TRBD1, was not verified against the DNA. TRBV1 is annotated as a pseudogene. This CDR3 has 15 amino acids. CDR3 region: CTSSQEGDRYEKLFF. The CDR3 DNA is TGCACCAGCAGCCAAGAAGGGGACAGGTATGAAAAACTGTTTTTT.

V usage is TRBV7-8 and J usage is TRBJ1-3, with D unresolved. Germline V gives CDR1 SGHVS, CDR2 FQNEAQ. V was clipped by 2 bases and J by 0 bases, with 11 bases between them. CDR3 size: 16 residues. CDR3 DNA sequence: TGTGCCAGCAGCTTAAATCTTCAGGCCTCTGGAAACACCATATATTTT. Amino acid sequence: CASSLNLQASGNTIYF.

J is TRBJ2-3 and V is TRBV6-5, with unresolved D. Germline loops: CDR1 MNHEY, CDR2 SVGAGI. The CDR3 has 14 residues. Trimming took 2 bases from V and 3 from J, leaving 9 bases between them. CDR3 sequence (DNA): TGTGCCAGCAGTTACAGTAGATATACAGATACGCAGTATTTT. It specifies CASSYSRYTDTQYF.

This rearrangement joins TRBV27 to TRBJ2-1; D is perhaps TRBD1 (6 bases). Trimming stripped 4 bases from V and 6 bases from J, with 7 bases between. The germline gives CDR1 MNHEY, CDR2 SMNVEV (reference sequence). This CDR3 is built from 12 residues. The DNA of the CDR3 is TGTGCCAGCAGTTCCAGGGGCAATGAGCAGTTCTTC. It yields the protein CASSSRGNEQFF.

The CDR3 here is CASSARTGGSGYTF. DNA for the CDR3: TGTGCCAGCAGTGCCAGGACAGGGGGCTCTGGCTACACCTTC. J is TRBJ1-2 and V is TRBV6-4; 11 nucleotides align to TRBD1. The CDR3 sequence is 14 residues long. The germline CDR1 and CDR2 sequences are MRHNA and SNTAGT. V dropped 4 bases and J dropped 7; count of bases not matched to a gene: 5.

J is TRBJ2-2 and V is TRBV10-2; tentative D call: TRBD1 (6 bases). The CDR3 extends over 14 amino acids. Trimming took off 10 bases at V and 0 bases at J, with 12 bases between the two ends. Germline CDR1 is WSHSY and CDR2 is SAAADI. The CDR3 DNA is TGCGCCAACAGGGTTGAGACGAACACCGGGGAGCTGTTTTTT. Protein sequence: CANRVETNTGELFF.

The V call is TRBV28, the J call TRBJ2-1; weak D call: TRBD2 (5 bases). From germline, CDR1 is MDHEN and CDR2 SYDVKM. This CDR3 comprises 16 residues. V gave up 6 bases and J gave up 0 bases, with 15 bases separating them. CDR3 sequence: CASSPKDYSSYNEQFF. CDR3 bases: TGTGCCAGCAGCCCAAAAGACTACAGCTCCTACAATGAGCAGTTCTTC.

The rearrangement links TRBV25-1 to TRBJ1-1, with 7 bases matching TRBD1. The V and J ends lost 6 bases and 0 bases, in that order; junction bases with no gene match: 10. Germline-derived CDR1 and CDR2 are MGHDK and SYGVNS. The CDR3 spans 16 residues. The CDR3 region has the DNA TGTGCCAGCAGCACTCCCACAGGGGAATTGAACACTGAAGCTTTCTTT. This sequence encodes CASSTPTGELNTEAFF.

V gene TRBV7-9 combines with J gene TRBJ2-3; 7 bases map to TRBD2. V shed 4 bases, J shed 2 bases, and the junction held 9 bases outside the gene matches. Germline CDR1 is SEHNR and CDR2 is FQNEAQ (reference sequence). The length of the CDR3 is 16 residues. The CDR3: CASSYRPAGVTDTQYF. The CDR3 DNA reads TGTGCCAGCAGCTACCGCCCGGCGGGAGTCACAGATACGCAGTATTTT. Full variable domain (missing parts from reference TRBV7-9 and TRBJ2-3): DTGVSQNPRHKITKRGQNVTFRCDPISEHNRLYWYRQTLGQGPEFLTYFQNEAQLEKSRLLSDRFSAERPKGSFSTLEIQRTEQGDSAMYLCASSYRPAGVTDTQYFGPGTRLTVL.

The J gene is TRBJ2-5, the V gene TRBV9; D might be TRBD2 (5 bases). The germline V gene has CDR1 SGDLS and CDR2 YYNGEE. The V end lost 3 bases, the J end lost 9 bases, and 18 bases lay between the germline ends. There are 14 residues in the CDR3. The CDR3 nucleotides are TGTGCCAGCAGCGCGGGCCTAGCCGTACTCCCCCAGTACTTC. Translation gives CASSAGLAVLPQYF. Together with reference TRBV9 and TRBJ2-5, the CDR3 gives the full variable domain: DSGVTQTPKHLITATGQRVTLRCSPRSGDLSVYWYQQSLDQGLQFLIQYYNGEERAKGNILERFSAQQFPDLHSELNLSSLELGDSALYFCASSAGLAVLPQYFGPGTRLLVL.

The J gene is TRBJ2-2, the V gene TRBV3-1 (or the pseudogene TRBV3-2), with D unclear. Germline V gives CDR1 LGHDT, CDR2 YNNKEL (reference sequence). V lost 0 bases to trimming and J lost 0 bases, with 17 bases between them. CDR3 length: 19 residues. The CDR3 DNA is TGTGCCAGCAGCCAAGATAGTCTTGACAACAACCCGAACACCGGGGAGCTGTTTTTT. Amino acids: CASSQDSLDNNPNTGELFF.

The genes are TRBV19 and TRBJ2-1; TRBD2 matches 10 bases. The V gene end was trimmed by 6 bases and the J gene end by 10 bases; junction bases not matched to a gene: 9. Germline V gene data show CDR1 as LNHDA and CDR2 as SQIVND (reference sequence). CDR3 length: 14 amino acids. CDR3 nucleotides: TGTGCCAGTAGCGGGCTAGCGGGAGTGGGGGAGCAGTTCTTC. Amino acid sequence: CASSGLAGVGEQFF.

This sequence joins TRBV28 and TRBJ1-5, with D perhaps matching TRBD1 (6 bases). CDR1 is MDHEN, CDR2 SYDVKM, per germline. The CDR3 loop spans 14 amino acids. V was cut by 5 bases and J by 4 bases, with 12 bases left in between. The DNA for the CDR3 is TGTGCCAGCAGTGGACAGTTGAGAAATCAGCCCCAGCATTTT. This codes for CASSGQLRNQPQHF.

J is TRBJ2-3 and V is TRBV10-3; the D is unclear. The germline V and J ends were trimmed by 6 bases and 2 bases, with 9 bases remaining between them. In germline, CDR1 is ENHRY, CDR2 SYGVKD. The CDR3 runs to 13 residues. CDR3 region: CAIRGVDTDTQYF. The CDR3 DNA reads TGTGCCATCAGGGGCGTCGACACAGATACGCAGTATTTT.

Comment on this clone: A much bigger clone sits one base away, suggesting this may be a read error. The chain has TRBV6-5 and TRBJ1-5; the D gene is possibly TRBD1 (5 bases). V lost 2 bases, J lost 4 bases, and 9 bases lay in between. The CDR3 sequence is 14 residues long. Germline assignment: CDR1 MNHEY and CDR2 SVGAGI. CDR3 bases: TGTGCCAGCAGTTACCCGGAGGGGAATCAGCCCCAGCATTTT. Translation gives CASSYPEGNQPQHF.

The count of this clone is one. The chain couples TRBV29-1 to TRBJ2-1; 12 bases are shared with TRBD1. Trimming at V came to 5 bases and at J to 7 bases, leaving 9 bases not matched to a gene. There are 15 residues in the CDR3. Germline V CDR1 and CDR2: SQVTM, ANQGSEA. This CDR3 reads CSVQTGTGGLNEQFF. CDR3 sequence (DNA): TGCAGCGTTCAGACCGGGACAGGGGGCTTAAATGAGCAGTTCTTC.

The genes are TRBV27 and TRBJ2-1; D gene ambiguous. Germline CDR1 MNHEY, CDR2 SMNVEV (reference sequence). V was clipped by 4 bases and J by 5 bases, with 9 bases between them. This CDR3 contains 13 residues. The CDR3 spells CASSSHPNNEQFF. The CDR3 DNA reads TGTGCCAGCAGTTCCCATCCCAACAATGAGCAGTTCTTC.

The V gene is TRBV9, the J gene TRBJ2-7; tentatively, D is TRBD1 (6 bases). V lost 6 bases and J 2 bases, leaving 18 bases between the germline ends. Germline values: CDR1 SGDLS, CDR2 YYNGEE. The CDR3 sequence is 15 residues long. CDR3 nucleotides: TGTGCCAGCACTTCGACCGCGACAGGCCCCTACGAGCAGTACTTC. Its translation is CASTSTATGPYEQYF. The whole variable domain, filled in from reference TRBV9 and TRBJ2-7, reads DSGVTQTPKHLITATGQRVTLRCSPRSGDLSVYWYQQSLDQGLQFLIQYYNGEERAKGNILERFSAQQFPDLHSELNLSSLELGDSALYFCASTSTATGPYEQYFGPGTRLTVT.

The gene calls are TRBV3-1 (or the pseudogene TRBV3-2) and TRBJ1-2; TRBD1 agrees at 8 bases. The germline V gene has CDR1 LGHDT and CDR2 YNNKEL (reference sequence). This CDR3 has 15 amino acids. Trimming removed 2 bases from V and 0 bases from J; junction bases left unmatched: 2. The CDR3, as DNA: TGTGCCAGCAGCCAACCGGGACAGGCTAACTATGGCTACACCTTC. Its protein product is CASSQPGQANYGYTF.

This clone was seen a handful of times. CDR3 coding DNA: TGTGCCAGCAGATTGACAGTATCCGGTAGCTACACCTTC. Residues: CASRLTVSGSYTF. This chain links TRBV28 with TRBJ1-2; a weak D match, TRBD1 (5 bases). Germline V gene sequence: CDR1 MDHEN, CDR2 SYDVKM. The V end lost 6 bases, the J end lost 9 bases, and 17 bases lay between the germline ends. The CDR3 length is 13 residues.

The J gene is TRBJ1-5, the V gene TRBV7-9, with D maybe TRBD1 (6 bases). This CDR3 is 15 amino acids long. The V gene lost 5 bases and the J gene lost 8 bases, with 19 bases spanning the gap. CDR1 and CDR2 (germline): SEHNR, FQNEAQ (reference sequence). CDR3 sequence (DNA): TGTGCCAGCAGCCTGGACAGACACTTATGGGAGCCCCAGCATTTT. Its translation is CASSLDRHLWEPQHF.